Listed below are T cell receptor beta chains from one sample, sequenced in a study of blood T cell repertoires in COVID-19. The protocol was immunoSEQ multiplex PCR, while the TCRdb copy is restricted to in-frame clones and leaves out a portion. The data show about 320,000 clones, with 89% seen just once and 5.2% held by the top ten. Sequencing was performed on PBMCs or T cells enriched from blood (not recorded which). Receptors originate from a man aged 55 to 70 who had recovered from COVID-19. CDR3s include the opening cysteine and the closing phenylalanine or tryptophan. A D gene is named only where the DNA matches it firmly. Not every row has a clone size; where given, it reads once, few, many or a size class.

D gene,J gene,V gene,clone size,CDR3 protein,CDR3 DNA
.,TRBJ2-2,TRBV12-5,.,CASGPDERAAGSGELFF,TGTGCTAGTGGTCCCGACGAAAGGGCGGCGGGGTCCGGGGAGCTGTTTTTT
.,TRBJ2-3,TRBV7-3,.,CASSSQNTDTQYF,TGTGCCAGCAGCTCCCAGAACACAGATACGCAGTATTTT
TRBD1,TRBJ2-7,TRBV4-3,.,CASSQRIRTGSDEQYF,TGCGCCAGCAGCCAAAGGATCCGGACAGGTTCCGACGAGCAGTACTTC
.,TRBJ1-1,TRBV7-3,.,CASSFQPGTEAFF,TGTGCCAGCAGCTTCCAACCGGGCACTGAAGCTTTCTTT
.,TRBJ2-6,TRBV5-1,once,CASNKAAGANVLTF,TGCGCCAGCAATAAAGCGGCTGGGGCCAACGTCCTGACTTTC
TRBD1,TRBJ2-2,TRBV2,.,CASEVGQGKSGELFF,TGTGCCAGCGAGGTGGGACAGGGAAAGTCCGGGGAGCTGTTTTTT
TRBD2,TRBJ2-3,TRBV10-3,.,CAISDRLAGGPYDTQYF,TGTGCCATCAGTGACCGACTAGCGGGAGGGCCATATGATACGCAGTATTTT
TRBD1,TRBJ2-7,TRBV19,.,CASSIEAPGQGAYEQYF,TGTGCCAGTAGTATAGAAGCCCCAGGACAGGGGGCTTACGAGCAGTACTTC
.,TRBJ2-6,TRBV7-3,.,CASSSRGVAGANVLTF,TGTGCCAGCAGCTCCAGAGGAGTAGCTGGGGCCAACGTCCTGACTTTC
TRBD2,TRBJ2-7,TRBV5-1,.,CASSGSGSLYEQYF,TGCGCCAGCAGCGGTAGCGGGAGTCTATACGAGCAGTACTTC
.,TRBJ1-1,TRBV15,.,CATSRDRVRTEAFF,TGTGCCACCAGCAGAGACAGGGTCCGCACTGAAGCTTTCTTT
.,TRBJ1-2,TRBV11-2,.,CASSLGGAGGLNYGYTF,TGTGCCAGCAGCTTAGGAGGTGCCGGGGGGCTTAACTATGGCTACACCTTC
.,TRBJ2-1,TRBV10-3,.,CAISETQQGNNEQFF,TGTGCCATCAGTGAGACACAACAGGGTAACAATGAGCAGTTCTTC
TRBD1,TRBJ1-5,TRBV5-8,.,CASSRTGTHNQPQHF,TGTGCCAGCAGCCGGACAGGGACTCACAATCAGCCCCAGCATTTT
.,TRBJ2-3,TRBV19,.,CASRGGGPLRGTQYF,TGTGCCAGTAGGGGCGGTGGGCCCCTTAGGGGTACGCAGTATTTT
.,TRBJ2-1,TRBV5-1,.,CASSFVLSSYNEQFF,TGCGCCAGCAGCTTCGTACTTAGCTCCTACAATGAGCAGTTCTTC
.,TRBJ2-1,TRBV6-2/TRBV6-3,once,CASSSIAIYNEQFF,TGTGCCAGCAGTTCAATAGCGATCTACAATGAGCAGTTCTTC
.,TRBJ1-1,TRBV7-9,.,CASSAYREVAFF,TGTGCCAGCAGCGCATATCGGGAGGTAGCTTTCTTT
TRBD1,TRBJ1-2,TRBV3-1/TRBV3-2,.,CASSLGQGRSYTF,TGTGCCAGCAGTCTAGGACAGGGTAGGTCCTACACCTTC
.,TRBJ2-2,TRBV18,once,CASSPLKTKNTGELFF,TGTGCCAGCTCACCGCTAAAAACCAAGAACACCGGGGAGCTGTTTTTT
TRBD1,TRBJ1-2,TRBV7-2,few,CASSITGDQGYTF,TGTGCCAGCAGCATTACAGGGGATCAGGGCTACACCTTC
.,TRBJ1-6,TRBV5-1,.,CASTMRQDPNSPLHF,TGCGCCAGCACAATGAGACAGGACCCGAATTCACCCCTCCACTTT
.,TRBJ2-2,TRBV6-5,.,CASSSTPWTGELFF,TGTGCCAGCAGCTCGACACCGTGGACCGGGGAGCTGTTTTTT
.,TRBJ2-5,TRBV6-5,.,CAGSQTGETQYF,TGTGCCGGTTCTCAGACGGGTGAGACCCAGTACTTC
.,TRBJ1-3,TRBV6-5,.,CASTGGEIGNTIYF,TGTGCCAGCACCGGCGGGGAGATTGGAAACACCATATATTTT
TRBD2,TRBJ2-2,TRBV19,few,CACSSGRIGELFF,TGTGCCTGCTCTAGCGGGAGAATCGGGGAGCTGTTTTTT
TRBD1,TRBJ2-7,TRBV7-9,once,CASSASPGQGKSYEQYF,TGTGCCAGCAGCGCGTCCCCGGGACAGGGGAAGTCCTACGAGCAGTACTTC
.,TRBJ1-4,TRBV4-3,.,CASSQEPHRVKEKLFF,TGCGCCAGCAGCCAAGAGCCGCACAGGGTCAAGGAAAAACTGTTTTTT
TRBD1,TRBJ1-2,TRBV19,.,CASKLTSWPGQSHGYTF,TGTGCCAGTAAATTAACCTCCTGGCCGGGACAGTCTCATGGCTACACCTTC
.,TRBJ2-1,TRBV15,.,CATSGPTSFGEQFF,TGTGCCACCAGCGGACCGACTAGTTTCGGTGAGCAGTTCTTC
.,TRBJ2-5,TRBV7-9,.,CASPYGETQYF,TGTGCCAGCCCCTACGGGGAGACCCAGTACTTC
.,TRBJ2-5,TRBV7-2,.,CASSALLQETQYF,TGTGCCAGCAGCGCGCTCCTCCAAGAGACCCAGTACTTC
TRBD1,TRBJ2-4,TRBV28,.,CASSFTLGQGRNIQYF,TGTGCCAGCAGTTTTACGTTGGGACAGGGAAGAAACATTCAGTACTTC
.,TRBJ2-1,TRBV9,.,CASSVVGGEANEQFF,TGTGCCAGCAGCGTAGTTGGAGGAGAGGCCAATGAGCAGTTCTTC
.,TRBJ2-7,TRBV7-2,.,CASSPGGGPEQYF,TGTGCCAGCAGCCCGGGTGGCGGGCCCGAGCAGTACTTC